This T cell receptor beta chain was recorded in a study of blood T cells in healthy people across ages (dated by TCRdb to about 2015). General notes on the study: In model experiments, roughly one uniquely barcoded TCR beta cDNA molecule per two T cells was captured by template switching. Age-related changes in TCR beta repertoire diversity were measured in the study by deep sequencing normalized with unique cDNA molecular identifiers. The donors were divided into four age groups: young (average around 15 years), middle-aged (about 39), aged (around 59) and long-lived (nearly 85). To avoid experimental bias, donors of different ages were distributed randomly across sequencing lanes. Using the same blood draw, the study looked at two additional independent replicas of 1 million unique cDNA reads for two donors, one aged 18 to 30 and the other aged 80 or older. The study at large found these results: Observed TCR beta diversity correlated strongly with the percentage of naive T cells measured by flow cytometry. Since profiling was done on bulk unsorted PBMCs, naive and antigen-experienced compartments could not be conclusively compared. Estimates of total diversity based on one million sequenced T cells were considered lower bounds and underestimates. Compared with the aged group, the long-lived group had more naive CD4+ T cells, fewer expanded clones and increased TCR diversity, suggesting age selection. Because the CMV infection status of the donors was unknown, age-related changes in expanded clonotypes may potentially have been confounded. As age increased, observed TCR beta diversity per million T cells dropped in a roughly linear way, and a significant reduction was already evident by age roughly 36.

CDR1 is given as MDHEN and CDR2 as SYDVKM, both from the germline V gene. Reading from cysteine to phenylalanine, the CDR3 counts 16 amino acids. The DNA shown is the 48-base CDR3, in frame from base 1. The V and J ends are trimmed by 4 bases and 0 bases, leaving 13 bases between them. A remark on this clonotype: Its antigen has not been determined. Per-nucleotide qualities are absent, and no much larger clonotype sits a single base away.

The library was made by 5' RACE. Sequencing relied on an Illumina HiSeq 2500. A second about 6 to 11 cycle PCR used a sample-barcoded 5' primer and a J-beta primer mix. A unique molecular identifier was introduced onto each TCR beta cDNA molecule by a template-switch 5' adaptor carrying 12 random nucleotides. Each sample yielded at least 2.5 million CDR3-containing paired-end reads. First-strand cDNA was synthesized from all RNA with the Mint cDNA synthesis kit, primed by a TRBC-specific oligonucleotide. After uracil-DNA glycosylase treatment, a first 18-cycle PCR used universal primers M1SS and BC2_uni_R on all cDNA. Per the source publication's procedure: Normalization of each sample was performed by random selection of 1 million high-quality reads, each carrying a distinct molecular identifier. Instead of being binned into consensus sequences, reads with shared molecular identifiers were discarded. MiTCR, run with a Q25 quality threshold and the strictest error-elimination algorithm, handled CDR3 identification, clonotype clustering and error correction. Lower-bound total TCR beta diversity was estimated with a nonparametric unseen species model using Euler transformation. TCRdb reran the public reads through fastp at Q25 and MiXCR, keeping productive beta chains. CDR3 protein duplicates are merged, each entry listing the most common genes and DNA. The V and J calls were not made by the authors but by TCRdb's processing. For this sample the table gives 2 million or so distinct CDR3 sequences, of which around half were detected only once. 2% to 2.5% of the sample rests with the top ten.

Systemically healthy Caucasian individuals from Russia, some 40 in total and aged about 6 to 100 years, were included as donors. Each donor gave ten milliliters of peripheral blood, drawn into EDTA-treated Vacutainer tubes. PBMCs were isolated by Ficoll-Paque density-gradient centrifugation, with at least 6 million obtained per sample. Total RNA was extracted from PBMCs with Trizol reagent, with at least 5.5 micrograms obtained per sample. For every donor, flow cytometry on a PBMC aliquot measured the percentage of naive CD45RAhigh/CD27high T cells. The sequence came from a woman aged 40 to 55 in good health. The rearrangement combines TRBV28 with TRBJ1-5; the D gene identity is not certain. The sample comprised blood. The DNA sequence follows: TGTGCCAGCAGTTCCACGGGTCCGCGTAGCAATCAGCCCCAGCATTTT. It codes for CASSSTGPRSNQPQHF.